At least ten counts were recorded for the clone carrying this TCR beta chain. The antigen is undetermined. The entry originates in a study of T cells after yellow fever vaccination. General study points: Reappearance after the booster was seen for most primary-vaccination clones, at 96% CD4 and 75% to 90% CD8. The secondary response peaked faster, at day 5 versus 15, but was weaker. Abundant contaminating clonotypes from the bulk population could appear in FACS-sorted repertoires.

Researchers made TCR cDNA using 5'RACE template switching, and this step added a universal primer site and UMIs. TCRdb reprocessed the 5' RACE reads via MiXCR and lists one record per CDR3 protein. The sample records about 400,000 distinct CDR3 sequences, more than 5.5% being singletons. The CDR3 length is 11 residues. The germline gives CDR1 LGHNA, CDR2 YNFKEQ. The ends were cut back, 0 bases at V and 3 bases at J, with 0 bases in the middle. This chain joins TRBV4-2 and TRBJ2-7; no clear D. This clonotype was obtained from a man aged 25-45 years who received the YFV17D yellow fever vaccine. The specimen was PBMCs, collected 5 days after the yellow fever booster vaccination. DNA for the CDR3: TGTGCCAGCAGCCAAGACTACGAGCAGTACTTC. It is translated as CASSQDYEQYF.